This T cell receptor beta chain is from a study of graft-versus-host responses after intestinal transplantation. The CDR3 has 13 residues. The germline V gene has CDR1 MRHNA and CDR2 SNTAGT. The germline V and J ends were trimmed by 0 bases and 5 bases, with 4 bases remaining between them. The method was immunoSEQ multiplex PCR; TCRdb's version includes in-frame clones alone and lacks a portion of them. The sample shows fewer than 85,000 clones, 80% to 90% of them seen only once. About this clone itself: Antigen unknown.

The material sequenced was unstimulated CD8+ T cells sorted from spleen or lymph node cells, taken before intestinal transplant. V gene TRBV6-4 combines with J gene TRBJ2-2; no definite D call. The TCR originated in a human donor who received an intestinal transplant. The CDR3, as DNA: TGTGCCAGCAGTGACTCGGAGACCGGGGAGCTGTTTTTT. Protein product: CASSDSETGELFF.